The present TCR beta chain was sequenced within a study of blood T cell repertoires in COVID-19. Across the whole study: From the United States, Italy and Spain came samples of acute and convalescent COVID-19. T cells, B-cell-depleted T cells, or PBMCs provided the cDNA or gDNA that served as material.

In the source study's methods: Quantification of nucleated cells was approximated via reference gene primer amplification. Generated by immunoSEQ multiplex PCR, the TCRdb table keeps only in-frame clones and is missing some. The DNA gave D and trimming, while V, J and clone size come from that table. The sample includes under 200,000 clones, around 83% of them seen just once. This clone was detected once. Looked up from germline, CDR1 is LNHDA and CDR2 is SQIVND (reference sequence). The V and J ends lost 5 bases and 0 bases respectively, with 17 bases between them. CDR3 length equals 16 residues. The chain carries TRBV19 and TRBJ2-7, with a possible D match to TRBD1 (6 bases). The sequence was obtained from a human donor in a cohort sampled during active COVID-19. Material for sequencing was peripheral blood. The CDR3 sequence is CASSGYQGRSSYEQYF. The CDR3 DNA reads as TGTGCCAGTAGTGGCTACCAGGGGCGCTCCTCCTACGAGCAGTACTTC.